This T cell receptor (beta chain) is drawn from a study of blood T cell repertoires in COVID-19. Study overall: Acute and convalescent COVID-19 samples came from the United States, Italy and Spain. T cells, B-cell-depleted T cells, or PBMCs supplied cDNA or gDNA.

Original handling: Estimates of nucleated cell counts were drawn from the amplification of reference gene primers. TCRdb's copy holds only in-frame clones and misses some; the assay was immunoSEQ multiplex PCR. Clonal size and the V and J genes are those of that table, whereas D and trimming came from the DNA. The sample has some 300,000 clones; about nine tenths are singletons. There are 15 residues in the CDR3. V trimming: 5 bases; J trimming: 0 bases; junction bases outside the gene matches: 3. In germline, CDR1 is SGHTA, CDR2 FQGNSA. This chain uses TRBV7-2 with TRBJ2-1, with 8 bases matching TRBD2. The specimen sequenced was peripheral blood. The clonotype comes from a man younger than 30 with active or convalescent COVID-19. CDR3 nucleotides: TGTGCCAGCAGCGCACTAGCGGCCTCCTACAATGAGCAGTTCTTC. This gives the protein CASSALAASYNEQFF.